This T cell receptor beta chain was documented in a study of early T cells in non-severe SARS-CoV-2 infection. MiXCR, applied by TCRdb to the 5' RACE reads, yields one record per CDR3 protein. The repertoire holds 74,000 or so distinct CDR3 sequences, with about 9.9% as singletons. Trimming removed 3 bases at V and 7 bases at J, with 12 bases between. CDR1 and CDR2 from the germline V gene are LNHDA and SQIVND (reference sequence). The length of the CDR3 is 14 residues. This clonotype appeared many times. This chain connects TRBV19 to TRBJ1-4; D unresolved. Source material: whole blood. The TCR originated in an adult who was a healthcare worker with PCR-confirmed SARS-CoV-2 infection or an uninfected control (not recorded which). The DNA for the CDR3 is TGTGCCAGTAGTATTCGAGGGAAAGGTGAAAAACTGTTTTTT. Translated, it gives CASSIRGKGEKLFF.